This T cell receptor (beta chain) is drawn from a study of blood T cells in healthy people across ages. Study as a whole: With template switching, about one barcoded beta molecule was captured per two T cells. Study-level points and caveats: Leaving the PBMCs unsorted stopped any conclusive comparison of naive versus antigen-experienced cells.

This clonotype has a handful of counts. Antigen specificity is unknown. Trimming took 6 bases from V and 7 from J, leaving 16 bases between them. Germline V lookup: CDR1 DFQATT, CDR2 SNEGSKA (reference sequence). The length of the CDR3 is 13 residues. Healthy Russian Caucasian donors spanned ages about 6 to 100 years. Combining a sample-barcoded 5' primer with a J-beta primer mix, a second PCR ran for roughly 6 to 12 cycles. TCRdb itself ran the 5' RACE reads through MiXCR, one entry per CDR3 protein. The sample shows about 720,000 distinct CDR3 sequences, 20% to 25% of them seen only once. The sequence was collected from a man between 65 and 80 years old in good health. Sequencing input: blood. The chain links TRBV20-1 to TRBJ2-1, with unresolved D. CDR3 bases: TGCAGTGCCCCAGTCGGCTACTTAAATGAGCAGTTCTTC. Residues: CSAPVGYLNEQFF.